This passage covers 21 T cell receptor beta chains from one sample sequenced in a study of blood T cell repertoires in COVID-19. This table comes from immunoSEQ multiplex PCR, and its TCRdb copy is limited to in-frame clones, with some not included. This sample has 250,000 to 300,000 clones; roughly 87% occur once, and the top ten carry 2% to 2.5%. Sequencing input: peripheral blood. The source is a woman aged 50 to 65 who had recovered from COVID-19.

V usage is TRBV5-1 and J usage is TRBJ2-7; 10 bases align to TRBD1. The CDR3 is made up of 15 amino acids. Germline CDR1 reads SGHRS; CDR2 reads YFSETQ. V dropped 4 bases and J dropped 5; count of bases not matched to a gene: 9. The CDR3 DNA is TGCGCCAGCAGCACAACCGGGACAGGGGTCAACGAGCAGTACTTC. Translated, it gives CASSTTGTGVNEQYF.

This chain connects TRBV30 to TRBJ2-2; 8 bases match TRBD2. The J segment lost 3 bases and the V segment lost 7 bases, leaving 7 bases of the junction unmatched. This CDR3 has 14 amino acids. Looked up from germline, CDR1 is GTSNPN and CDR2 is SVGIG (reference sequence). The CDR3 nucleotides are TGTGCCTCGTCCCGGGGGGGCTACACCGGGGAGCTGTTTTTT. Residues: CASSRGGYTGELFF.

The gene calls are TRBV7-6 and TRBJ2-1; D unresolved. V lost 6 bases and J 0 bases, leaving 9 bases between the germline ends. The CDR3 runs to 14 residues. Per germline, CDR1 SGHVS and CDR2 FNYEAQ. The CDR3 reads CASRPSSSYNEQFF. The CDR3 DNA sequence: TGTGCCAGCAGACCCTCCAGCTCCTACAATGAGCAGTTCTTC.

The chain couples TRBV19 to TRBJ2-3; 9 bases are a match to TRBD2. Trimming removed 2 bases from V and 4 bases from J; junction bases left unmatched: 4. This CDR3 comprises 15 residues. CDR1 and CDR2 (germline): LNHDA, SQIVND (reference sequence). CDR3 bases: TGTGCCAGTAGTATATGGGCGGGAGGGCCAGATACGCAGTATTTT. This sequence encodes CASSIWAGGPDTQYF.

V and J are TRBV19 and TRBJ2-3; 9 bases are shared with TRBD2. The CDR3 covers 15 residues. Germline CDR1 is LNHDA and CDR2 is SQIVND (reference sequence). Trimming took 1 base from V and 4 from J; bases not matched to a gene: 3. CDR3 sequence reads: CASSIGGRAADTQYF. As DNA, the CDR3 is TGTGCCAGTAGTATAGGCGGGAGGGCCGCAGATACGCAGTATTTT.

The chain employs TRBV19 and TRBJ1-4, with TRBD1 matching over 10 bases. The CDR3 has 15 residues. The germline gives CDR1 LNHDA, CDR2 SQIVND (reference sequence). Trimming took 4 bases from V and 4 from J; bases not matched to a gene: 3. This chain's CDR3 is CASSRGQGINEKLFF. CDR3 DNA sequence: TGTGCCAGTAGTAGGGGACAGGGGATTAATGAAAAACTGTTTTTT. Full variable domain (rest looked up from reference TRBV19 and TRBJ1-4): DGGITQSPKYLFRKEGQNVTLSCEQNLNHDAMYWYRQDPGQGLRLIYYSQIVNDFQKGDIAEGYSVSREKKESFPLTVTSAQKNPTAFYLCASSRGQGINEKLFFGSGTQLSVL.

V gene TRBV6-5 combines with J gene TRBJ1-1; D is uncertain. This CDR3 is built from 14 residues. Germline V lookup: CDR1 MNHEY, CDR2 SVGAGI. V dropped 5 bases and J dropped 1 base, with 11 bases sitting between them. DNA of the CDR3: TGTGCCAGCAGTACGGGAAAAGGGAACACTGAAGCTTTCTTT. Its protein product is CASSTGKGNTEAFF.

J is TRBJ2-7 and V is TRBV9; weak D call: TRBD1 (5 bases). This CDR3 contains 11 residues. Trimming cost V 3 bases and J 5 bases, with 6 bases left between them. Per the germline V gene, CDR1 is SGDLS and CDR2 is YYNGEE. The CDR3 region is CASSAGNEQYF. The CDR3 nucleotides read TGTGCCAGCAGCGCAGGGAACGAGCAGTACTTC.

The gene calls are TRBV10-3 and TRBJ1-6, with 7 bases lining up with TRBD1. The J segment lost 9 bases and the V segment lost 8 bases, leaving 4 bases of the junction unmatched. Germline CDR1 reads ENHRY; CDR2 reads SYGVKD. This CDR3 is 12 amino acids long. DNA for the CDR3: TGTGCCATCGACCCAGGGGGTTCACCCCTCCACTTT. It codes for CAIDPGGSPLHF.

In DNA form, the CDR3 reads TGTGCCAGCAGCGCGGGGACGAGTGAAAAACTGTTTTTT. Translated: CASSAGTSEKLFF. The genes are TRBV5-5 and TRBJ1-4; a weak D match, TRBD1 (5 bases). V lost 4 bases, J lost 7 bases, and 11 bases lay in between. Germline CDR1 reads SGHKS; CDR2 reads YYEKEE (reference sequence). This CDR3 comprises 13 residues.

This chain links TRBV27 with TRBJ2-1, with D tentatively TRBD2 (7 bases). Germline lookup yields CDR1 MNHEY and CDR2 SMNVEV (reference sequence). This CDR3 is 14 amino acids long. V lost 8 bases and J 6 bases, leaving 17 bases between the germline ends. Written as DNA, the CDR3 is TGTGCCAGCCGGGGGCTAGCGGAATCCAATGAGCAGTTCTTC. Amino acid sequence: CASRGLAESNEQFF.

The V call is TRBV10-3, the J call TRBJ2-7, with TRBD2 as a possible D gene (5 bases). This CDR3 contains 13 residues. The V end lost 8 bases, the J end lost 5 bases, and 16 bases lay between the germline ends. Germline CDR1 is ENHRY and CDR2 is SYGVKD. The CDR3 DNA follows: TGTGCCATCGGAGGACTCGGGGTGGACGAGCAGTACTTC. Translating gives CAIGGLGVDEQYF.

The V and J genes are TRBV28 and TRBJ1-4; 10 nucleotides agree with TRBD1. With 4 bases clipped from V and 8 bases from J, the junction kept 4 bases outside the gene matches. The CDR3 length is 14 residues. Per the germline V gene, CDR1 is MDHEN and CDR2 is SYDVKM. The CDR3 DNA is TGTGCCAGCAGTTGGACAGGGGGTAGGGAAAAACTGTTTTTT. This translates into CASSWTGGREKLFF. The full variable domain, its missing parts supplied by reference TRBV28 and TRBJ1-4, is DVKVTQSSRYLVKRTGEKVFLECVQDMDHENMFWYRQDPGLGLRLIYFSYDVKMKEKGDIPEGYSVSREKKERFSLILESASTNQTSMYLCASSWTGGREKLFFGSGTQLSVL.

This clone was detected once. CDR3 in DNA: TGTGCCACCAGCAGACTTGAGCGGGGGGGCGATGAGCAGTTCTTC. Translating it yields CATSRLERGGDEQFF. This chain links TRBV15 with TRBJ2-1, with 10 nucleotides matching TRBD2. CDR1 and CDR2 from the germline V gene are LNHNV and YYDKDF (reference sequence). V dropped 2 bases and J dropped 8; count of bases not matched to a gene: 6. The CDR3 extends over 15 amino acids.

Turning to this clone: The same CDR3 arises from other DNA sequences in this sample as well. This rearrangement joins TRBV12-5 to TRBJ2-7; D call uncertain. The V end lost 2 bases, the J end lost 3 bases, and 2 bases lay between the germline ends. The V gene's germline CDR1 is LGHNT and CDR2 FRNRAP. CDR3 length: 11 amino acids. The CDR3 protein is CASGLLYEQYF. The CDR3 nucleotides read TGTGCTAGTGGTTTGCTCTACGAGCAGTACTTC.

V is TRBV6-6 and J is TRBJ1-1; possibly TRBD1 for D (5 bases). The CDR3 contains 13 residues. Germline V gives CDR1 MNHNY, CDR2 SVGAGI (reference sequence). The V end was cut by 10 bases, the J end by 5 bases, with 17 bases between. The CDR3 sequence: CAIPGRGATEAFF. CDR3 DNA sequence: TGTGCCATCCCCGGGAGAGGGGCAACTGAAGCTTTCTTT.

The gene calls are TRBV5-1 and TRBJ2-1; 8 bases align to TRBD2. With V trimmed by 0 bases and J by 5 bases, 10 bases remained unmatched. The CDR3 length is 17 residues. Germline V gene sequence: CDR1 SGHRS, CDR2 YFSETQ. The CDR3 is CASSLVLASGLDNEQFF. CDR3 DNA: TGCGCCAGCAGCTTGGTGTTAGCTAGCGGGCTAGACAATGAGCAGTTCTTC.

The chain joins TRBV27 to TRBJ1-4, with D uncertain. The ends were cut back, 4 bases at V and 0 bases at J, with 9 bases in the middle. Germline loops: CDR1 MNHEY, CDR2 SMNVEV (reference sequence). The CDR3 consists of 15 residues. The CDR3 protein is CASSSDSPTNEKLFF. CDR3 in DNA: TGTGCCAGCAGTTCGGACTCCCCAACTAATGAAAAACTGTTTTTT.

The rearrangement uses TRBV5-4 and TRBJ2-6, with D tentatively TRBD2 (5 bases). The germline V gene has CDR1 SGHNT and CDR2 YYREEE (reference sequence). The CDR3 has 14 residues. V shed 4 bases and J shed 6 bases, with 11 bases lying between them. This CDR3 reads CASSPGLVANVLTF. CDR3 DNA: TGTGCCAGCAGCCCGGGATTAGTGGCCAACGTCCTGACTTTC. The full variable domain, in which reference TRBV5-4 and TRBJ2-6 provide the parts outside the CDR3, is ETGVTQSPTHLIKTRGQQVTLRCSSQSGHNTVSWYQQALGQGPQFIFQYYREEENGRGNFPPRFSGLQFPNYSSELNVNALELDDSALYLCASSPGLVANVLTFGAGSRLTVL.

The chain has TRBV3-1 (or the pseudogene TRBV3-2) and TRBJ2-7; 11 bases line up with TRBD2. The CDR3 is 14 residues long. Per germline, CDR1 LGHDT and CDR2 YNNKEL (reference sequence). V shed 3 bases and J 7 bases; nucleotides not matched to a gene: 5. The chain's CDR3 is CASSQGLAVGEQYF. The CDR3 DNA sequence: TGTGCCAGCAGCCAGGGACTAGCGGTGGGTGAGCAGTACTTC.

The chain uses TRBV27 and TRBJ2-7, with D possibly matching TRBD1 (5 bases). The CDR3 is 17 residues long. CDR1 is MNHEY and CDR2 is SMNVEV in the germline V gene (reference sequence). Deletions cut 2 bases from V and 1 base from J, with 18 bases between. Here the CDR3 DNA reads TGTGCCAGCAGTTTAGGTCTGGGGCCAACTTCATCCTACGAGCAGTACTTC. Encoded protein: CASSLGLGPTSSYEQYF.